This TCR beta chain was captured in a study of OX40 agonist ivuxolimab in advanced cancers. The study, taken as a whole, reports: Expanded peripheral T-cell antigen specificity went undetermined.

The method was immunoSEQ multiplex PCR; TCRdb's version includes in-frame clones alone and lacks a portion of them. In the table there are around 60,000 clones, approximately 90% of which are singletons. In germline, CDR1 is SGHRS, CDR2 YFSETQ. The CDR3 runs 14 residues. V lost 0 bases and J 0 bases, leaving 7 bases between the germline ends. Points on this clone: Its antigen remains unknown. The identical CDR3 is also encoded by other nucleotide sequences in the sample.

Sample: CD4+ or CD8+ T cells sorted from blood, taken in a trial of the OX40 agonist ivuxolimab. This TCR was sampled from an adult with an advanced solid tumor such as melanoma, head and neck, liver or kidney cancer. V usage is TRBV5-1 and J usage is TRBJ2-7; D not certain. CDR3 DNA: TGCGCCAGCAGCTTGGCCGGCAGCTCCTACGAGCAGTACTTC. It translates to CASSLAGSSYEQYF.